The next 15 T cell receptor beta chains were all read from a single sample in a study of shared clonotypes between healthy human individuals. Produced via immunoSEQ multiplex PCR; TCRdb's table is partial and in-frame only. The sample has some 790,000 clones; over 60% are singletons. Sample: memory CD4+ T cells sorted from blood. Subset here: CD45RA-negative fraction. The receptors here all came from a woman aged 25 to 45 in good health.

Only one count was recorded for this clone. V gene TRBV20-1 combines with J gene TRBJ2-5; D uncertain. From germline, CDR1 is DFQATT and CDR2 SNEGSKA (reference sequence). The CDR3 consists of 11 residues. The V end was cut by 6 bases, the J end by 5 bases, with 10 bases between. CDR3 nucleotide sequence: TGCAGTGCGCCTAAGATTGAGACCCAGTACTTC. Its protein product is CSAPKIETQYF.

The chain combines TRBV5-1 with TRBJ2-2; possibly TRBD1 or TRBD2 for D (5 bases each). From germline, CDR1 is SGHRS and CDR2 YFSETQ. Trimming stripped 0 bases from V and 6 bases from J, with 12 bases between. The CDR3 has 15 residues. Written as DNA, the CDR3 is TGCGCCAGCAGCTTGGGGGACCGAGGGGCCGGGGAGCTGTTTTTT. It codes for CASSLGDRGAGELFF.

The V and J genes are TRBV5-1 and TRBJ2-3; D call uncertain. The CDR3 length is 15 residues. Germline V gene sequence: CDR1 SGHRS, CDR2 YFSETQ. Trimming stripped 4 bases from V and 2 bases from J, with 14 bases between. The CDR3 coding sequence is TGCGCCAGCAGCCGAGAACCTTTAATCACAGATACGCAGTATTTT. This encodes CASSREPLITDTQYF. Full variable domain (remainder filled in from reference TRBV5-1 and TRBJ2-3): KAGVTQTPRYLIKTRGQQVTLSCSPISGHRSVSWYQQTPGQGLQFLFEYFSETQRNKGNFPGRFSGRQFSNSRSEMNVSTLELGDSALYLCASSREPLITDTQYFGPGTRLTVL.

The CDR3 DNA follows: TGTGCCAGCAGCCGTGTTCCTATCGGGAGGGCCCATGAGCAGTTCTTC. Its translation: CASSRVPIGRAHEQFF. The chain recombines TRBV7-2 with TRBJ2-1, with 8 bases identical to TRBD2. CDR1 is SGHTA, CDR2 FQGNSA, per germline. The CDR3 sequence is 16 residues long. V was pared by 5 bases and J by 8 bases, with 14 bases of the junction left unmatched.

This clone has just one count. The chain joins TRBV19 to TRBJ1-1; no definite D call. V was clipped by 3 bases and J by 4 bases, with 9 bases between them. CDR3 length: 13 residues. Per the germline V gene, CDR1 is LNHDA and CDR2 is SQIVND (reference sequence). The CDR3 reads CASSINGRTEAFF. CDR3 sequence (DNA): TGTGCCAGTAGTATTAACGGTCGCACTGAAGCTTTCTTT.

This clone was recorded once. The chain links TRBV2 to TRBJ2-1, with D possibly being TRBD1 or TRBD2 (5 bases each). Germline CDR1 and CDR2: SNHLY and FYNNEI. Trimming left V 8 bases short and J 0 bases short, with 5 bases between. The CDR3 is 12 residues long. The CDR3 DNA follows: TGTGCCAGCGGGGGCTCCTACAATGAGCAGTTCTTC. Its translation: CASGGSYNEQFF.

V usage is TRBV25-1 and J usage is TRBJ2-5, with TRBD2 matching 10 bases. This CDR3 has 15 residues. Per the germline V gene, CDR1 is MGHDK and CDR2 is SYGVNS. V trimming: 4 bases; J trimming: 2 bases; junction bases outside the gene matches: 4. CDR3 coding DNA: TGTGCCAGCAGTGGGACTAGCGGAGAACAAGAGACCCAGTACTTC. This gives the protein CASSGTSGEQETQYF.

This clone was seen many times. The chain joins TRBV7-2 to TRBJ2-5; TRBD2 aligns across 13 bases. The CDR3 covers 16 residues. Germline V CDR1 and CDR2: SGHTA, FQGNSA. J lost 5 bases, V lost 5 bases, and 8 bases had no gene match. The CDR3 reads CASSALTSGRGETQYF. In DNA, the CDR3 is TGTGCCAGCAGCGCCCTCACTAGCGGGAGGGGGGAGACCCAGTACTTC.

This clone came up once. The rearrangement links TRBV27 to TRBJ2-7; D may match TRBD1 or TRBD2 (5 bases each). The CDR3 covers 15 residues. Between the trimmed V and J ends, which lost 5 bases and 2 bases, there was a span of 16 bases. Germline-derived CDR1 and CDR2 are MNHEY and SMNVEV (reference sequence). The CDR3 nucleotides read TGTGCCAGCAGTCAAACGGGCCTGGGACCCTACGAGCAGTACTTC. Translating gives CASSQTGLGPYEQYF.

The chain recombines TRBV18 with TRBJ2-7; TRBD2 is a possible D gene (6 bases). Germline CDR1 and CDR2: KGHSH and LQKENI. The CDR3 sequence is 17 residues long. V lost 4 bases to trimming and J lost 1 base, with 20 bases between them. For the CDR3, the DNA is TGTGCCAGCTCACGTCAAGGGCTAGCGAGTAGATCCTACGAGCAGTACTTC. Translation: CASSRQGLASRSYEQYF. Together with reference TRBV18 and TRBJ2-7, the CDR3 gives the full variable domain: NAGVMQNPRHLVRRRGQEARLRCSPMKGHSHVYWYRQLPEEGLKFMVYLQKENIIDESGMPKERFSAEFPKEGPSILRIQQVVRGDSAAYFCASSRQGLASRSYEQYFGPGTRLTVT.

This clone came up many times. The V and J genes are TRBV29-1 and TRBJ2-3, with 7 bases that match TRBD1. V gave up 7 bases and J gave up 2 bases; unmatched junction bases: 9. Germline assignment: CDR1 SQVTM and CDR2 ANQGSEA. The length of the CDR3 is 14 residues. CDR3 residues: CSAEGAADTDTQYF. The CDR3 coding sequence is TGCAGCGCTGAGGGGGCGGCGGACACAGATACGCAGTATTTT.

There are a few counts of this clone. This chain uses TRBV5-5 with TRBJ2-2, with 12 positions matching TRBD2. The V and J ends lost 4 bases and 1 base, in that order; junction bases with no gene match: 14. This CDR3 is built from 20 residues. Per the germline V gene, CDR1 is SGHKS and CDR2 is YYEKEE (reference sequence). CDR3 in amino acids: CASSRSGLAGGPKNTGELFF. DNA of the CDR3: TGTGCCAGCAGCCGGTCGGGTCTAGCGGGAGGGCCAAAGAACACCGGGGAGCTGTTTTTT.

This clone was seen a single time. The rearrangement links TRBV19 to TRBJ2-2; 7 bases line up with TRBD1. The V gene's germline CDR1 is LNHDA and CDR2 SQIVND (reference sequence). Unmatched junction bases numbered 4, after V lost 7 bases and J lost 5 bases. This CDR3 spans 13 amino acids. CDR3 DNA: TGTGCCAGTATAGGGGGCCTAACCGGGGAGCTGTTTTTT. This encodes CASIGGLTGELFF. Full variable domain (remainder filled in from reference TRBV19 and TRBJ2-2): DGGITQSPKYLFRKEGQNVTLSCEQNLNHDAMYWYRQDPGQGLRLIYYSQIVNDFQKGDIAEGYSVSREKKESFPLTVTSAQKNPTAFYLCASIGGLTGELFFGEGSRLTVL.

This sequence joins TRBV7-9 and TRBJ2-5; maybe TRBD2 (6 bases). The CDR3 consists of 16 residues. CDR1 and CDR2 (germline): SEHNR, FQNEAQ (reference sequence). V shed 7 bases and J shed 4 bases, with 22 bases lying between them. CDR3 nucleotide sequence: TGTGCCAGCACCCTCCTCGGGGGAACCGGAGGAGAGACCCAGTACTTC. Its protein is CASTLLGGTGGETQYF.

The chain has TRBV19 and TRBJ2-3; maybe TRBD2 (6 bases). This CDR3 spans 14 amino acids. The germline gives CDR1 LNHDA, CDR2 SQIVND (reference sequence). With 5 bases removed from V and 2 bases from J, the gap between germline ends came to 11 bases. CDR3: CASSGGRTTDTQYF. CDR3 coding DNA: TGTGCCAGTAGTGGAGGGAGAACCACAGATACGCAGTATTTT.